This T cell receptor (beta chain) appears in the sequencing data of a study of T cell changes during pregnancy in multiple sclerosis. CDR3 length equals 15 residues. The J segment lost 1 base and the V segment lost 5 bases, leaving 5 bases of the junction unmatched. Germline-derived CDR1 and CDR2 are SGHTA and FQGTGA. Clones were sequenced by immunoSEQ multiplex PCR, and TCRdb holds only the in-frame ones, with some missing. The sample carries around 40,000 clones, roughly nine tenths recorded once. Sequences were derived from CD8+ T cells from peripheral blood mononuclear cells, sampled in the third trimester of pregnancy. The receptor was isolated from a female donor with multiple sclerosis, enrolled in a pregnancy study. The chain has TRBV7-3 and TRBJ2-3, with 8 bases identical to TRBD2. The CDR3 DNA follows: TGTGCCAGCAGCGATAGCGGGACCGGCACAGATACGCAGTATTTT. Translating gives CASSDSGTGTDTQYF.